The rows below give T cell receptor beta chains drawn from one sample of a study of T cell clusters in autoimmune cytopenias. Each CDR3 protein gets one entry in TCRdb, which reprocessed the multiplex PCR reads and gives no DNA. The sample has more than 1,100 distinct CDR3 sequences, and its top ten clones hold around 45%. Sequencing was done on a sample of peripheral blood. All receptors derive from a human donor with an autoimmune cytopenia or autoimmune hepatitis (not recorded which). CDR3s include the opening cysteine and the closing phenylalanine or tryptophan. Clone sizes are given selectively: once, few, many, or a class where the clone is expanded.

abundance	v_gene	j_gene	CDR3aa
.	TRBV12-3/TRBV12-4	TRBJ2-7	CASSLRASYEQYF
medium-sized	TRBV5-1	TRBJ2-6	CASSLNRGTGANVLTF
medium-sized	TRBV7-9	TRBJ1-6	CASSLAERASPLHF
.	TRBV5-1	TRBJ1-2	CASSLGVDVYGYTF
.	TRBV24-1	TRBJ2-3	CATSDTGLAGAGTQYF
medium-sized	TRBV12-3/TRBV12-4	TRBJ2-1	CASSLGRSNEQFF
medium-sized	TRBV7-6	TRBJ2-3	CASSLGRTSGRMRGTDTQYF
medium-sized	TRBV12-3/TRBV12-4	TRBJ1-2	CASSAGGGYGYTF
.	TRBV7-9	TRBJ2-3	CASSSTQGYTDTQYF
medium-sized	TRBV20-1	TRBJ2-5	CSARSGGRETQYF
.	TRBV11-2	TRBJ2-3	CASSLPFSGGITDTQYF